This T cell receptor beta chain was captured by sequencing in a study of blood T cell repertoires in COVID-19. Study details: Whether acute or convalescent, the COVID-19 samples came from the United States, Italy and Spain.

Authors' data handling: It was from reference gene primer amplification that nucleated cell counts were estimated. TCRdb keeps only in-frame clones here, not all; method: immunoSEQ multiplex PCR. V and J calls and clone size are those listed in that table; D and trimming were worked out from the DNA. The repertoire consists of roughly 280,000 clones, with around 93% occurring once and the leading ten covering approximately 3%. Adults between about 18 and 95 years of age took part from 20 to 25 US areas. A PCR-confirmed or clinician-diagnosed COVID-19 case had contacted exposed participants within 2 weeks of entry. CDR3 length equals 14 residues. V was shortened by 6 bases and J by 2 bases, with 14 bases between the two germline ends. Germline CDR1 SGHTA, CDR2 FQGNSA.

V is TRBV7-2 and J is TRBJ2-7, with D perhaps matching TRBD2 (6 bases). The receptor comes from a man in his forties or fifties who had been exposed to COVID-19. The sample taken for sequencing was PBMCs or T cells enriched from blood (not recorded which). The CDR3 region is CASRGGREAYEQYF. The CDR3 nucleotides are TGTGCCAGCAGGGGTGGGCGGGAAGCCTACGAGCAGTACTTC.